These T cell receptor beta chains were read from a single sample in a study of blood T cell repertoires in COVID-19. The data were produced by immunoSEQ multiplex PCR, yet TCRdb's version contains in-frame clones alone and is incomplete. The profile shows more than 150,000 clones, 70% to 90% of them singletons. Specimen: peripheral blood. These receptors were taken from a man aged 70 or older with active or convalescent COVID-19. CDR3s include the opening cysteine and the closing phenylalanine or tryptophan. The D gene is left open where the match is weak. Part of the rows lack a size; the others show once, few, many or a class for expanded clones.

D gene | clone size | J gene | V gene | CDR3 DNA | CDR3 protein
. | once | TRBJ1-1 | TRBV30 | TGTGCCTGGATGGGTCAGGACACTGAAGCTTTCTTT | CAWMGQDTEAFF
. | . | TRBJ1-2 | TRBV10-3 | TGTGCCATCAGTGTGGGCCATGGCTACACCTTC | CAISVGHGYTF
TRBD1 | . | TRBJ1-3 | TRBV19 | TGTGCCAGTAGGGCGACAGGGCCTGGAAACACCATATATTTT | CASRATGPGNTIYF
. | . | TRBJ1-4 | TRBV28 | TGTGCCAGCAGTCTCCCCTGGGACACAGAACTGTTTTTT | CASSLPWDTELFF
. | . | TRBJ1-2 | TRBV6-5 | TGTGCCAGCACCACGGGGGGGGAGGGTTATGGCTACACCTTC | CASTTGGEGYGYTF
. | . | TRBJ2-5 | TRBV7-2 | TGTGCCAGCAGCCCGCAGACAGAGTACCAAGAGACCCAGTACTTC | CASSPQTEYQETQYF
TRBD1 | few | TRBJ1-2 | TRBV7-2 | TGTGCCAGCAGCCTAGCTCCGGGACAGACTTCCTATGGCTACACCTTC | CASSLAPGQTSYGYTF
. | . | TRBJ1-5 | TRBV10-3 | TGTGCCATCAGTGAGTTCCCAGACAATCAGCCCCAGCATTTT | CAISEFPDNQPQHF
TRBD2 | . | TRBJ2-1 | TRBV6-1 | TGTGCCAGCAGTGAACGACGGGCGGGGGGGCAGTTCTTC | CASSERRAGGQFF
. | once | TRBJ1-1 | TRBV10-1 | TGCGCCAGCAGTGGGAGGGTTAACACTGAAGCTTTCTTT | CASSGRVNTEAFF
. | . | TRBJ1-6 | TRBV27 | TGTGCCTGCGGGACCTCCTATAATTCACCCCTCCACTTT | CACGTSYNSPLHF
TRBD1 | . | TRBJ2-1 | TRBV3-1/TRBV3-2 | TGTGCCAGCAGCCCCGGACAGGCCTCCTACAATGAGCAGTTCTTC | CASSPGQASYNEQFF
TRBD2 | . | TRBJ2-1 | TRBV29-1 | TGCAGCATTCGACTAGCGGGAGGGAATGAGCAGTTCTTC | CSIRLAGGNEQFF
. | . | TRBJ2-5 | TRBV6-1 | TGTGCCAGCAGTGAAGCGCTCGGACCCGAGGGGACCCAGTACTTC | CASSEALGPEGTQYF
TRBD2 | . | TRBJ2-1 | TRBV5-1 | TGCGCCAGCAGGTCCGGGACTACGGTAAATGAGCAGTTCTTC | CASRSGTTVNEQFF
. | . | TRBJ2-2 | TRBV2 | TGTGCCAGCAGGATAACCTCTCTAAGCGGCGCCGGGGAGCTGTTTTTT | CASRITSLSGAGELFF
. | . | TRBJ1-6 | TRBV4-3 | TGCGCCAGCAGCCAACAGATCTCGAATTCACCCCTCCACTTT | CASSQQISNSPLHF
. | . | TRBJ1-5 | TRBV15 | TGTGCCACCAGCAACTCGGGGGGCCCAAAGCGGACCCAGCATTTT | CATSNSGGPKRTQHF
TRBD1 | once | TRBJ1-5 | TRBV6-2/TRBV6-3 | TGTGCCAGCAGTAAGACAGGGGGTTATAGCAATCAGCCCCAGCATTTT | CASSKTGGYSNQPQHF
TRBD1 | . | TRBJ2-7 | TRBV3-1/TRBV3-2 | TGTGCCAGCAGCACCCGGGACAGGGTGGGTTCCTCCTACGAGCAGTACTTC | CASSTRDRVGSSYEQYF
. | . | TRBJ1-3 | TRBV5-1 | TGCGCCAGCAACAGCGGGGCTAGAAACACCATATATTTT | CASNSGARNTIYF
. | . | TRBJ1-3 | TRBV28 | TGTGCCAGCAGTTTGCGTCTCTCTGGAAACACCATATATTTT | CASSLRLSGNTIYF
TRBD2 | . | TRBJ2-2 | TRBV7-2 | TGTGCCAGCAGCCTAAGACTAGCGTTAGCTACCGGGGAGCTGTTTTTT | CASSLRLALATGELFF
TRBD1 | . | TRBJ1-2 | TRBV12-5 | TGTGCTAGTGGTTCGACCGAGCGACAGGGGTATGGCTACACCTTC | CASGSTERQGYGYTF
. | . | TRBJ2-2 | TRBV6-6 | TGTGCCAGCAGCCCAGGGAACACCGGGGAGCTGTTTTTT | CASSPGNTGELFF
. | . | TRBJ2-7 | TRBV28 | TGTGCCAGCAGTTTGGGGGGATACTACGAGCAGTACTTC | CASSLGGYYEQYF
. | . | TRBJ1-2 | TRBV6-5 | TGTGCCAGCAGCCTAGGACAACGGGATGGCTACACCTTC | CASSLGQRDGYTF